The 25 T cell receptor beta chains below all came from one sample that was sequenced in a study of blood T cells in healthy people across ages. The use of a sample-barcoded 5' primer and a J-beta primer mix characterized a second PCR of roughly 6 to 11 cycles. Via MiXCR, TCRdb re-called the 5' RACE reads, giving one row per CDR3 protein. Among 650,000 to 800,000 distinct CDR3 sequences listed, more than 45% were seen once. The sequenced material came from blood. These receptors were obtained from a woman over 75 in good health.

The chain combines TRBV7-9 with TRBJ1-1, with D uncertain. Germline CDR1 and CDR2: SEHNR and FQNEAQ (reference sequence). The CDR3 has 13 residues. The V end was cut by 2 bases, the J end by 8 bases, with 12 bases between. The CDR3, as DNA: TGTGCCAGCAGCTTAATGTCTCCCTACGAAGCTTTCTTT. It is translated as CASSLMSPYEAFF.

The rearrangement links TRBV7-3 to TRBJ2-1; D is perhaps TRBD1 (7 bases). Germline values: CDR1 SGHTA, CDR2 FQGTGA. CDR3 length: 13 amino acids. Trimming stripped 5 bases from V and 9 bases from J, with 14 bases between. The CDR3 bases are TGTGCCAGCAGCCGCGGGACAGACCTTGAGCAGTTCTTC. Translating gives CASSRGTDLEQFF.

About this clonotype: At one boundary the junction diverges from the germline segment, which might be a read error. This rearrangement joins TRBV5-1 to TRBJ1-5; D perhaps matches TRBD1 (5 bases). CDR3 length: 15 residues. CDR1 is SGHRS and CDR2 is YFSETQ in the germline V gene. The CDR3 DNA is TGCGCCAGCAGCTTGTTCAGTCGAACAGGCCAGCCCCGGCATTTT. This sequence encodes CASSLFSRTGQPRHF. Based on the CDR3 plus reference TRBV5-1 and TRBJ1-5, the full variable domain is KAGVTQTPRYLIKTRGQQVTLSCSPISGHRSVSWYQQTPGQGLQFLFEYFSETQRNKGNFPGRFSGRQFSNSRSEMNVSTLELGDSALYLCASSLFSRTGQPRHFGDGTRLSIL.

Turning to this clonotype: The germline gene is not matched at one end of the junction; a read error may be the cause. V is TRBV7-2 and J is TRBJ2-2, with D uncertain. In germline, CDR1 is SGHTA, CDR2 FQGNSA. This CDR3 comprises 11 residues. The DNA for the CDR3 is TGTGCCGGCAGCCGAAATGCGGAGCTGTTTTTT. Amino acid sequence: CAGSRNAELFF. Using reference TRBV7-2 and TRBJ2-2 for the parts outside the CDR3, the full variable domain is GAGVSQSPSNKVTEKGKDVELRCDPISGHTALYWYRQSLGQGLEFLIYFQGNSAPDKSGLPSDRFSAERTGGSVSTLTIQRTQQEDSAVYLCAGSRNAELFFGEGSRLTVL.

Comments on this clonotype: With a much larger clone just one base away, this may be a read error. This chain links TRBV12-3 or TRBV12-4 with TRBJ1-5; weak D call: TRBD1 (6 bases). The V gene lost 8 bases and the J gene lost 9 bases, with 23 bases spanning the gap. The CDR3 runs 15 residues. The CDR3 DNA follows: TGTGCCAGCTGCCCCCAGGGGCAGCCGGTAGCGCCCCAGCATTTT. It encodes CASCPQGQPVAPQHF.

This sequence joins TRBV28 and TRBJ2-2; possibly TRBD2 for D (5 bases). V lost 8 bases and J 7 bases, leaving 17 bases between the germline ends. Germline values: CDR1 MDHEN, CDR2 SYDVKM. This CDR3 spans 14 amino acids. In DNA form, the CDR3 reads TGTGCCAGCGAATTAACGTCGGGGTTCGGGGAGCTGTTTTTT. Its translation is CASELTSGFGELFF.

The chain couples TRBV7-2 to TRBJ2-5; possibly TRBD2 for D (5 bases). Germline values: CDR1 SGHTA, CDR2 FQGNSA. The length of the CDR3 is 15 residues. V dropped 1 base and J dropped 1 base, with 10 bases sitting between them. CDR3 nucleotide sequence: TGTGCCAGCAGCTTAGGACCCCGGGGCCAAGAGACCCAGTACTTC. Protein: CASSLGPRGQETQYF.

This clonotype was recorded a few times. The chain employs TRBV14 and TRBJ2-3; either TRBD1 or TRBD2 may fit D (6 bases each). V dropped 8 bases and J dropped 4 bases, with 19 bases sitting between them. This CDR3 is 15 amino acids long. The germline gives CDR1 SGHDN, CDR2 FVKESK. CDR3 sequence: CASAEGEGLADTQYF. The CDR3 region has the DNA TGTGCCAGCGCGGAGGGGGAAGGACTCGCAGATACGCAGTATTTT.

The rearrangement uses TRBV6-2 or TRBV6-3 and TRBJ2-5; 11 bases are a match to TRBD2. Germline V CDR1 and CDR2: MNHEY, SVGEGT. V lost 2 bases to trimming and J lost 2 bases; unmatched junction nucleotides: 4. There are 16 residues in the CDR3. The CDR3 reads CASSYGASGRQETQYF. CDR3 nucleotide sequence: TGTGCCAGCAGTTACGGAGCTAGCGGGAGGCAAGAGACCCAGTACTTC.

The rearrangement uses TRBV7-2 and TRBJ1-2; 7 bases match TRBD1. This CDR3 contains 14 residues. V dropped 1 base and J dropped 3; count of bases not matched to a gene: 2. Germline V gene lookup returns CDR1 SGHTA and CDR2 FQGNSA. For the CDR3, the DNA is TGTGCCAGCAGCTTAGTAGGGGGCGACTATGGCTACACCTTC. Protein: CASSLVGGDYGYTF. The full variable domain, in which reference TRBV7-2 and TRBJ1-2 provide the parts outside the CDR3, is GAGVSQSPSNKVTEKGKDVELRCDPISGHTALYWYRQSLGQGLEFLIYFQGNSAPDKSGLPSDRFSAERTGGSVSTLTIQRTQQEDSAVYLCASSLVGGDYGYTFGSGTRLTVV.

The chain combines TRBV12-5 with TRBJ1-2, with 10 bases identical to TRBD1. The CDR3 contains 18 residues. Trimming at V came to 2 bases and at J to 5 bases, leaving 14 bases not matched to a gene. Germline V gene sequence: CDR1 LGHNT, CDR2 FRNRAP. CDR3 amino acids: CASGLIRNWGQGYYGYTF. CDR3 in DNA: TGTGCTAGTGGTTTGATAAGAAATTGGGGACAGGGGTATTATGGCTACACCTTC.

In its sample, this clonotype was seen a few times. The chain is built from TRBV18 and TRBJ2-1, with D possibly TRBD1 on 6 matching bases. This CDR3 is 11 amino acids long. Trimming left V 9 bases short and J 7 bases short, with 10 bases between. The germline CDR1 and CDR2 sequences are KGHSH and LQKENI. CDR3 sequence (DNA): TGTGCCAGTCTTCAGGGGAATGAGCAGTTCTTC. Its translation is CASLQGNEQFF.

In regard to this clonotype: This could be a read error, since a much larger clone is one nucleotide away. The rearrangement uses TRBV20-1 and TRBJ2-7; 9 positions agree with TRBD1. This CDR3 comprises 14 residues. The germline CDR1 and CDR2 sequences are DFQATT and SNEGSKA (reference sequence). With 6 bases clipped from V and 10 bases from J, the junction kept 16 bases outside the gene matches. CDR3 region: CSARRDRVEEAQYF. CDR3 nucleotides: TGCAGTGCGCGCCGGGACAGGGTAGAAGAGGCCCAGTACTTC.

This clonotype was counted a few times. V and J are TRBV5-1 and TRBJ2-5, with a possible D match to TRBD2 (6 bases). The CDR3 totals 16 residues. The V and J ends lost 1 base and 4 bases respectively, with 17 bases between them. Germline V gene sequence: CDR1 SGHRS, CDR2 YFSETQ. CDR3 region: CASSLRERLMVETQYF. CDR3 nucleotides: TGCGCCAGCAGCTTGCGGGAGCGGCTCATGGTAGAGACCCAGTACTTC.

The rearrangement uses TRBV20-1 and TRBJ2-7; no definite D call. Germline lookup yields CDR1 DFQATT and CDR2 SNEGSKA (reference sequence). With 2 bases removed from V and 2 bases from J, the gap between germline ends came to 7 bases. The CDR3 loop spans 12 amino acids. The CDR3 sequence is CSARIGPYEQYF. In nucleotides, the CDR3 is TGCAGTGCTAGAATAGGACCCTACGAGCAGTACTTC.

This clonotype was observed a handful of times. The V call is TRBV2, the J call TRBJ1-3; TRBD1 matches 10 bases. J lost 1 base, V lost 5 bases, and 5 bases had no gene match. CDR3 length: 16 residues. Germline V gives CDR1 SNHLY, CDR2 FYNNEI. CDR3 residues: CASSPRTGGSGNTIYF. CDR3 coding DNA: TGTGCCAGCAGTCCGCGGACAGGGGGGTCTGGAAACACCATATATTTT.

This clonotype appeared a few times. This sequence joins TRBV12-3 or TRBV12-4 and TRBJ2-1, with D possibly being TRBD2 (5 bases). V lost 6 bases, J lost 4 bases, and 10 bases lay in between. The CDR3 runs to 13 residues. CDR3 in DNA: TGTGCCAGCAGCCTCCAGCGGTACAATGAGCAGTTCTTC. It yields the protein CASSLQRYNEQFF.

A note on this clonotype: Just one base apart from a much larger clone, this may be a read error. The gene calls are TRBV27 and TRBJ2-1; D tentatively fits TRBD1 or TRBD2 (5 bases each). The ends were cut back, 7 bases at V and 2 bases at J, with 21 bases in the middle. Germline V gives CDR1 MNHEY, CDR2 SMNVEV (reference sequence). The CDR3 consists of 17 residues. The CDR3 loop is CASTGGGETGTYNEQFF. The DNA for the CDR3 is TGTGCCAGCACCGGTGGGGGTGAGACGGGCACCTACAATGAGCAGTTCTTC.

This clonotype has ten or more counts. At one end, the junction sequence differs from germline, possibly due to a read error. The genes are TRBV6-5 and TRBJ2-5; possibly TRBD1 or TRBD2 for D (6 bases each). CDR1 and CDR2 (germline): MNHEY, SVGAGI. This CDR3 is built from 13 residues. The CDR3 sequence is CASSDSGADRQYF. CDR3 sequence (DNA): TGTGCCAGCAGTGACTCGGGGGCAGACCGCCAGTACTTC.

This clonotype was picked up a small number of times. V gene TRBV27 combines with J gene TRBJ2-2, with D unclear. Trimming removed 2 bases at V and 3 bases at J, with 4 bases between. Per the germline V gene, CDR1 is MNHEY and CDR2 is SMNVEV (reference sequence). The CDR3 spans 13 residues. CDR3 nucleotides: TGTGCCAGCAGTTTAGAGTACACCGGGGAGCTGTTTTTT. Protein sequence: CASSLEYTGELFF.

This clonotype was found a few times. The rearrangement joins TRBV30 to TRBJ2-3; the D is unclear. CDR3 length: 17 residues. Germline V lookup: CDR1 GTSNPN, CDR2 SVGIG (reference sequence). Trimming took off 1 base at V and 0 bases at J, with 17 bases between the two ends. Here the CDR3 DNA reads TGTGCCTGGAGTGGCCTAACGACTGTCCCTAGCACAGATACGCAGTATTTT. Its protein product is CAWSGLTTVPSTDTQYF.

The gene calls are TRBV4-2 and TRBJ2-5; the match to TRBD1 covers 9 bases. The J call is uncertain, as TRBJ2-7 better fits the DNA end. There are 16 residues in the CDR3. Germline loops: CDR1 LGHNA, CDR2 YNFKEQ. CDR3 loop: CASSQPPGQGSDEQYF. DNA for the CDR3: TGTGCCAGCAGCCAACCACCGGGACAGGGTTCCGACGAGCAGTACTTC.

There are a few counts of this clonotype. This chain connects TRBV5-1 to TRBJ2-2; possibly TRBD1 or TRBD2 for D (5 bases each). Germline V CDR1 and CDR2: SGHRS, YFSETQ. This CDR3 contains 16 residues. The ends were cut back, 1 base at V and 1 base at J, with 11 bases in the middle. In DNA form, the CDR3 reads TGCGCCAGCAGCTTGTTCTCAGGGAGGAACACCGGGGAGCTGTTTTTT. Protein sequence: CASSLFSGRNTGELFF.

The table lists this clonotype with many counts. This sequence joins TRBV2 and TRBJ2-5; D call uncertain. The germline V gene has CDR1 SNHLY and CDR2 FYNNEI. There are 12 residues in the CDR3. The V gene lost 7 bases and the J gene lost 0 bases, with 6 bases spanning the gap. In DNA, the CDR3 is TGTGCCAGCAATTACCACCAAGAGACCCAGTACTTC. Protein product: CASNYHQETQYF.

This clonotype has just a few counts. The chain joins TRBV6-2 or TRBV6-3 to TRBJ2-1; 13 bases align to TRBD2. This CDR3 is 18 amino acids long. CDR1 is MNHEY and CDR2 is SVGEGT in the germline V gene. J lost 8 bases, V lost 6 bases, and 16 bases had no gene match. This CDR3 is CASSYPAVTSGGAYEQFF. The CDR3 DNA reads as TGTGCCAGCAGCTATCCGGCCGTCACTAGCGGGGGGGCATATGAGCAGTTCTTC.